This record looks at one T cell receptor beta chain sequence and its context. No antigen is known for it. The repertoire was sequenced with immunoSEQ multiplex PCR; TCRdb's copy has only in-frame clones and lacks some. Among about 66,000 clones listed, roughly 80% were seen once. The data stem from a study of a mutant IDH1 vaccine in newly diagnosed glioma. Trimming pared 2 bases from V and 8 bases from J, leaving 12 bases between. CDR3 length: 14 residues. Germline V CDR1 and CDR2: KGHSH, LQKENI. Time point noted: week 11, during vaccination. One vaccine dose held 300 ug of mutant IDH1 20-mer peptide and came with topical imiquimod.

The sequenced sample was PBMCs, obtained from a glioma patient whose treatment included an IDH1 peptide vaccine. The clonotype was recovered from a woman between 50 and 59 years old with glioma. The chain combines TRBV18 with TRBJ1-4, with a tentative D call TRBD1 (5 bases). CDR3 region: CASSPREGKEKLFF. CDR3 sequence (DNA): TGTGCCAGCTCACCAAGGGAGGGGAAGGAAAAACTGTTTTTT.